The source of this T cell receptor (beta chain) is a study of T cell responses to AZD1222 COVID-19 vaccine. Across the study: Investigators merged groups given second doses at roughly 4 or roughly 12 weeks.

Comment on this clone: Its target is unknown.

From germline, CDR1 is SGDLS and CDR2 YYNGEE. The CDR3 spans 16 residues. V was clipped by 4 bases and J by 5 bases; unmatched bases: 10. Produced via immunoSEQ multiplex PCR; TCRdb's table is partial and in-frame only. The table shows about 120,000 clones, with 92% occurring only once. Study results and caveats: A rise in Spike-specific TCR breadth and depth followed two AZD1222 doses. At study baseline, merely several AZD1222 recipients were seropositive.

Sequenced material: peripheral blood, taken on day 0 of AZD1222 vaccination. The V gene is TRBV9, the J gene TRBJ2-3; 10 nucleotides match TRBD1. The TCR was taken from an adult in good health. The CDR3 loop is CASSPEGTGVGDTQYF. CDR3 sequence (DNA): TGTGCCAGCAGCCCTGAGGGGACAGGGGTGGGAGATACGCAGTATTTT.